Below, 23 T cell receptor beta chains from the same sample are listed, as sequenced in a study of T cells expressing NK-cell markers. No DNA is given; TCRdb re-called the 5' RACE reads and lists each CDR3 protein once. Recorded for this sample: about 460,000 distinct CDR3 sequences. Material for sequencing was blood T cells: a sorted CD56 or NKG2C T cell subset, CD4+ or CD8+ T cells, or bulk PBMC T cells (not recorded which). The receptors here all came from a woman between 50 and 59 years old in good health.

The chain has TRBV11-2 and TRBJ2-6; TCRdb lists TRBD2, though no DNA is available to test this call. CDR1 and CDR2 from the germline V gene are SGHAT and FQNNGV. The CDR3 is 18 residues long. CDR3 residues: CASSSTRDRATGANVLTF. Full variable domain (missing parts from reference TRBV11-2 and TRBJ2-6): EAGVAQSPRYKIIEKRQSVAFWCNPISGHATLYWYQQILGQGPKLLIQFQNNGVVDDSQLPKDRFSAERLKGVDSTLKIQPAKLEDSAVYLCASSSTRDRATGANVLTFGAGSRLTVL.

The chain uses TRBV20-1 and TRBJ1-1; TCRdb lists TRBD1, though no DNA is available to test this call. Germline assignment: CDR1 DFQATT and CDR2 SNEGSKA (reference sequence). This CDR3 has 13 residues. The CDR3 loop reads CSAHRVRGTEAFF.

The rearrangement uses TRBV5-1 and TRBJ2-1; checking the TCRdb D call of TRBD2 is not possible without DNA. The CDR3 is 15 residues long. Looked up from germline, CDR1 is SGHRS and CDR2 is YFSETQ. The CDR3 protein is CASSSAAGIGNEQFF.

The J gene is TRBJ2-3, the V gene TRBV5-1; TCRdb's D call of TRBD1 is untestable without DNA. Germline values: CDR1 SGHRS, CDR2 YFSETQ. The CDR3 loop spans 17 amino acids. The CDR3 protein is CASYPGSGAPSTDTQYF. The full variable domain, its missing parts supplied by reference TRBV5-1 and TRBJ2-3, is KAGVTQTPRYLIKTRGQQVTLSCSPISGHRSVSWYQQTPGQGLQFLFEYFSETQRNKGNFPGRFSGRQFSNSRSEMNVSTLELGDSALYLCASYPGSGAPSTDTQYFGPGTRLTVL.

The chain combines TRBV6-5 with TRBJ2-7; TCRdb's D call, TRBD2, is unchecked because there is no DNA. Per the germline V gene, CDR1 is MNHEY and CDR2 is SVGAGI. The length of the CDR3 is 15 residues. The CDR3 is CATRDSEASGDEQYF.

The chain recombines TRBV7-2 with TRBJ2-1; TCRdb indicates TRBD2, and absent DNA this call remains unverified. Germline V CDR1 and CDR2: SGHTA, FQGNSA. This CDR3 region has 13 residues. The CDR3 is CASSSSSGNEQFF. The complete variable domain, with remaining parts taken from reference TRBV7-2 and TRBJ2-1, reads GAGVSQSPSNKVTEKGKDVELRCDPISGHTALYWYRQSLGQGLEFLIYFQGNSAPDKSGLPSDRFSAERTGGSVSTLTIQRTQQEDSAVYLCASSSSSGNEQFFGPGTRLTVL.

The chain combines TRBV6-1 with TRBJ2-7; TCRdb's D gene call, TRBD1, goes unchecked for lack of DNA. The germline V gene has CDR1 MNHNS and CDR2 SASEGT. The CDR3 is made up of 15 amino acids. CDR3: CASSPKGQFTYEQYF.

The chain recombines TRBV20-1 with TRBJ2-2; TCRdb lists TRBD1, though no DNA is available to test this call. This CDR3 has 15 amino acids. Looked up from germline, CDR1 is DFQATT and CDR2 is SNEGSKA (reference sequence). The CDR3 reads CSASGTGNVAGELFF.

J is TRBJ2-7 and V is TRBV27. This CDR3 is built from 13 residues. CDR1 is MNHEY, CDR2 SMNVEV, per germline (reference sequence). This chain's CDR3 is CASSFTIGYEQYF.

This chain joins TRBV5-5 and TRBJ1-2; TCRdb's D gene call, TRBD1, goes unchecked for lack of DNA. Germline V gene lookup returns CDR1 SGHKS and CDR2 YYEKEE (reference sequence). The CDR3 loop spans 14 amino acids. The CDR3 here is CASSSHGTDGGYTF.

The chain employs TRBV29-1 and TRBJ2-2. CDR3 size: 15 residues. Germline values: CDR1 SQVTM, CDR2 ANQGSEA. The CDR3 loop is CSVEDLGSLTGELFF.

The J gene is TRBJ1-4, the V gene TRBV2; the D call from TCRdb, TRBD1, cannot be confirmed without DNA. Germline V gene sequence: CDR1 SNHLY, CDR2 FYNNEI. The CDR3 covers 13 residues. The chain's CDR3 is CASGDRGSEKLFF.

This chain uses TRBV24-1 with TRBJ2-2; the TCRdb call, TRBD1, lacks DNA for checking. The CDR3 covers 12 residues. Germline values: CDR1 KGHDR, CDR2 SFDVKD. CDR3 residues: CATGGPGGELFF.

The genes are TRBV7-2 and TRBJ2-7; without DNA, the TCRdb call of TRBD1 cannot be checked. The CDR3 covers 15 residues. Germline CDR1 reads SGHTA; CDR2 reads FQGNSA. CDR3 amino acids: CASSSVQGARYEQYF.

The rearrangement links TRBV12-3 or TRBV12-4 to TRBJ1-2; the D call from TCRdb, TRBD1, cannot be confirmed without DNA. This CDR3 spans 12 amino acids. The CDR3 here is CASSFRGRENTF.

Judged by frequency, this clonotype is medium-sized. This chain connects TRBV5-1 to TRBJ2-2; lacking DNA, the TRBD2 call made by TCRdb goes unchecked. Germline assignment: CDR1 SGHRS and CDR2 YFSETQ. The CDR3 totals 16 residues. CDR3 region: CASSLVASVSTGELFF.

The V gene is TRBV4-1, the J gene TRBJ1-2. The germline gives CDR1 MGHRA, CDR2 YSYEKL. The CDR3 totals 13 residues. CDR3 residues: CASSQARNYGYTF.

The chain uses TRBV9 and TRBJ1-4. The CDR3 is made up of 13 amino acids. Germline values: CDR1 SGDLS, CDR2 YYNGEE. This CDR3 reads CASRGHGDEKLFF.

This chain links TRBV5-6 with TRBJ2-1. Germline CDR1 reads SGHDT; CDR2 reads YYEEEE. The CDR3 sequence is 15 residues long. CDR3 sequence: CASSLPMISYNEQFF. Using reference TRBV5-6 and TRBJ2-1 for the parts outside the CDR3, the full variable domain is DAGVTQSPTHLIKTRGQQVTLRCSPKSGHDTVSWYQQALGQGPQFIFQYYEEEERQRGNFPDRFSGHQFPNYSSELNVNALLLGDSALYLCASSLPMISYNEQFFGPGTRLTVL.

The chain links TRBV5-1 to TRBJ2-7; the TCRdb D gene call, TRBD1, has no DNA to confirm it. The germline V gene encodes CDR1 SGHRS and CDR2 YFSETQ. The CDR3 is 19 residues long. This CDR3 is CASRPRTGQGAPSSYEQYF.

The chain uses TRBV9 and TRBJ2-3; TCRdb reports TRBD2, a call that lacks DNA to check it against. The CDR3 sequence is 17 residues long. Germline CDR1 reads SGDLS; CDR2 reads YYNGEE. Here the CDR3 reads CASSVASGRGSTDTQYF.

This chain joins TRBV20-1 and TRBJ1-1. Per the germline V gene, CDR1 is DFQATT and CDR2 is SNEGSKA (reference sequence). The CDR3 consists of 14 residues. The CDR3 sequence: CSASRSAMNTEAFF.

V and J are TRBV10-3 and TRBJ2-1; there is no DNA to check the TCRdb D call of TRBD2. From germline, CDR1 is ENHRY and CDR2 SYGVKD. The CDR3 extends over 15 amino acids. The CDR3 is CAISEVLAGGGEQFF.